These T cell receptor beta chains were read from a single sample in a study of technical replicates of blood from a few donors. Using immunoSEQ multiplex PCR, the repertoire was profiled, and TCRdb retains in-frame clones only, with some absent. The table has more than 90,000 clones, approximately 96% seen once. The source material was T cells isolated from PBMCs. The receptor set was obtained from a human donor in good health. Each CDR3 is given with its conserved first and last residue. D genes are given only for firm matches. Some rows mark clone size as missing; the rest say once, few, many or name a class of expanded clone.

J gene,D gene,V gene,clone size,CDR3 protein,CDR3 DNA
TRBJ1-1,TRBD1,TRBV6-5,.,CASSYYGTGEAFF,TGTGCCAGCAGTTATTACGGGACAGGGGAAGCTTTCTTT
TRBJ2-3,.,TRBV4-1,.,CASSQVLASADTQYF,TGCGCCAGCAGCCAAGTGCTAGCCTCAGCAGATACGCAGTATTTT
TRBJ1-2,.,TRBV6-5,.,CASSYSTGDGYGYTF,TGTGCCAGCAGTTACTCGACGGGGGATGGCTATGGCTACACCTTC
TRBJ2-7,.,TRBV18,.,CASSPTNGYEQYF,TGTGCCAGCTCACCGACAAATGGATACGAGCAGTACTTC
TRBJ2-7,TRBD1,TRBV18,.,CASSLRGQQTYEQYF,TGTGCCAGCTCACTGAGGGGACAGCAGACCTACGAGCAGTACTTC
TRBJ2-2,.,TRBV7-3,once,CASSGGGAGNTGELFF,TGTGCCAGCAGCGGAGGGGGGGCCGGCAACACCGGGGAGCTGTTTTTT
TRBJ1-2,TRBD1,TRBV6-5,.,CASSYTGQGLSPYTF,TGTGCCAGCAGTTACACTGGACAGGGACTATCTCCGTACACCTTC
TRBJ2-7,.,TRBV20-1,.,CSARGAEQYF,TGCAGTGCTAGAGGGGCGGAGCAGTACTTC
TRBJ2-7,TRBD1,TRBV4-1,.,CASTGTGDEQYF,TGCGCCAGCACCGGGACAGGGGACGAGCAGTACTTC
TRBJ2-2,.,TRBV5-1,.,CASSQGNRVAGELFF,TGCGCCAGCAGCCAAGGTAACAGGGTCGCCGGGGAGCTGTTTTTT
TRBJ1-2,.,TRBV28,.,CASSLLSGSLPSQGYTF,TGTGCCAGCAGTCTTCTATCCGGGAGCCTTCCATCCCAGGGCTACACCTTC
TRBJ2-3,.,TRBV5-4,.,CASSFAGGTDTQYF,TGTGCCAGCAGCTTCGCCGGGGGCACAGATACGCAGTATTTT
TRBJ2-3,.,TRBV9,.,CASTRQAQNTDTQYF,TGTGCCAGCACCCGACAGGCGCAAAACACAGATACGCAGTATTTT
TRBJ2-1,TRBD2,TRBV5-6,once,CASSFGAGGDNEQFF,TGTGCCAGCAGCTTCGGGGCGGGAGGAGACAATGAGCAGTTCTTC
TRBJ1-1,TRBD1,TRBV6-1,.,CASSGGTAPSLWNTEAFF,TGTGCCAGCAGTGGAGGGACAGCTCCTAGCCTTTGGAACACTGAAGCTTTCTTT
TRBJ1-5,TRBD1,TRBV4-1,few,CASSLDRGRQPQHF,TGCGCCAGCAGCTTAGACAGGGGGCGTCAGCCCCAGCATTTT
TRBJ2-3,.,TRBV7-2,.,CASSLIGLSVHLTDTQYF,TGTGCCAGCAGCTTAATTGGCTTATCCGTCCATCTCACAGATACGCAGTATTTT
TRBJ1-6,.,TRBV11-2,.,CASSFGGSNSPLHF,TGTGCCAGCAGCTTCGGGGGTTCAAATTCACCCCTCCACTTT
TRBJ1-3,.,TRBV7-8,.,CASRSYSGNTIYF,TGTGCCAGCAGGTCCTACTCTGGAAACACCATATATTTT
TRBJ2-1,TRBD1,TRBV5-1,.,CASSLGQGNEQFF,TGCGCCAGCAGCTTGGGACAGGGCAATGAGCAGTTCTTC
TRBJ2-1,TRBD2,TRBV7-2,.,CASRRLAGVEQFF,TGTGCCAGCAGGCGACTAGCGGGAGTGGAGCAGTTCTTC
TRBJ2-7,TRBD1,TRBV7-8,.,CASSPREDRAGEQYF,TGTGCCAGCAGCCCCCGAGAGGACAGGGCTGGCGAGCAGTACTTC
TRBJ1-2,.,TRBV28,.,CASSLYDLSQARYYGYTF,TGTGCCAGCAGTTTATATGACCTGAGTCAGGCAAGATACTATGGCTACACCTTC
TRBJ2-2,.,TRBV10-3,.,CAISAELLSNTGELFF,TGTGCCATCAGTGCTGAGTTACTATCGAACACCGGGGAGCTGTTTTTT
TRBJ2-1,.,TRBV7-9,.,CASSPLGGNEQFF,TGTGCCAGCAGCCCATTAGGGGGTAATGAGCAGTTCTTC
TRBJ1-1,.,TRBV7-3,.,CASSLTRVTEAFF,TGTGCCAGCAGCTTAACCAGGGTGACTGAAGCTTTCTTT
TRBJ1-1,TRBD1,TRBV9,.,CASSAWTGFSEAFF,TGTGCCAGCAGCGCCTGGACAGGGTTCTCTGAAGCTTTCTTT
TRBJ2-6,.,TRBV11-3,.,CASSLGTGLGANVLTF,TGTGCCAGCAGCTTAGGCACAGGGCTGGGGGCCAACGTCCTGACTTTC
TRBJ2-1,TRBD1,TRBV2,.,CASSRDSAYNEQFF,TGTGCCAGCAGCCGGGACAGCGCCTACAATGAGCAGTTCTTC
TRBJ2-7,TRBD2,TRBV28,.,CASSRETSGIYYEQYF,TGTGCCAGCAGTCGGGAGACTAGCGGGATATACTACGAGCAGTACTTC
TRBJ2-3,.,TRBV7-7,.,CASSLGGRNDTESRGTDTQYF,TGTGCCAGCAGCTTAGGGGGGAGAAATGACACGGAGTCACGGGGGACAGATACGCAGTATTTT
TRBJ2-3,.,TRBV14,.,CASSRTVIFSTDTQYF,TGTGCCAGCAGCCGGACAGTGATATTTAGCACAGATACGCAGTATTTT
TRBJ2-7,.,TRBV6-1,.,CASSLLAGSYEQYF,TGTGCCAGCAGCCTTTTGGCGGGGTCCTACGAGCAGTACTTC
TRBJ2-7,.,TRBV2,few,CSAADRTYEQYF,TGTTCAGCCGCGGACAGAACCTACGAGCAGTACTTC
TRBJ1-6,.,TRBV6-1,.,CASSEATTMRPLHF,TGTGCCAGCAGTGAAGCGACTACCATGAGACCCCTCCACTTT
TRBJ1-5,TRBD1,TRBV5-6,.,CASSGPGQGVNQPQHF,TGTGCCAGCAGCGGACCGGGACAGGGGGTCAATCAGCCCCAGCATTTT
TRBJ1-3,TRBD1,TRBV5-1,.,CASSLDRGAGNTIYF,TGCGCCAGCAGCTTGGACAGGGGCGCTGGAAACACCATATATTTT
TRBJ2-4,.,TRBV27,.,CASSLSHGSKNIQYF,TGTGCCAGCAGTTTATCGCACGGGTCCAAAAACATTCAGTACTTC
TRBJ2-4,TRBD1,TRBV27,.,CASSSGTGGRNIQYF,TGTGCCAGCAGTTCCGGGACAGGGGGTAGGAACATTCAGTACTTC
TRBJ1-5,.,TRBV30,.,CAWSRGGYQPQHF,TGTGCCTGGAGCCGGGGGGGGTATCAGCCCCAGCATTTT
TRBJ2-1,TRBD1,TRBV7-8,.,CASSLVVGGGGGYNEQFF,TGTGCCAGCAGCTTAGTTGTAGGGGGCGGAGGAGGATACAATGAGCAGTTCTTC
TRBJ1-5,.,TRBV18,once,CASSPEDSYQPQHF,TGTGCCAGCTCACCAGAGGACAGTTATCAGCCCCAGCATTTT
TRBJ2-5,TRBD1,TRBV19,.,CASRAGTGWRETQYF,TGTGCCAGTAGGGCCGGGACAGGGTGGAGGGAGACCCAGTACTTC
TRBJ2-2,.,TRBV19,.,CATVNTGELFF,TGTGCCACCGTCAACACCGGGGAGCTGTTTTTT
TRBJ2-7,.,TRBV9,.,CASSPSVAYEQYF,TGTGCCAGCAGCCCGAGCGTGGCCTACGAGCAGTACTTC
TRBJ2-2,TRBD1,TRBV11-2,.,CASSSVQTGWGGELFF,TGTGCCAGCAGCTCAGTACAGACAGGGTGGGGCGGGGAGCTGTTTTTT
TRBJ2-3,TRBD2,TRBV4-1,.,CASSQEGFLAGGGRTDTQYF,TGCGCCAGCAGCCAAGAGGGATTCCTAGCGGGAGGGGGGCGCACAGATACGCAGTATTTT
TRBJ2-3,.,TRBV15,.,CATSRGRNIAASTDTQYF,TGTGCCACCAGCAGAGGCCGCAACATAGCGGCTAGCACAGATACGCAGTATTTT
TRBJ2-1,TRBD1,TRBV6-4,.,CASSPGQGASEQFF,TGTGCCAGCAGCCCGGGACAGGGGGCGTCTGAGCAGTTCTTC